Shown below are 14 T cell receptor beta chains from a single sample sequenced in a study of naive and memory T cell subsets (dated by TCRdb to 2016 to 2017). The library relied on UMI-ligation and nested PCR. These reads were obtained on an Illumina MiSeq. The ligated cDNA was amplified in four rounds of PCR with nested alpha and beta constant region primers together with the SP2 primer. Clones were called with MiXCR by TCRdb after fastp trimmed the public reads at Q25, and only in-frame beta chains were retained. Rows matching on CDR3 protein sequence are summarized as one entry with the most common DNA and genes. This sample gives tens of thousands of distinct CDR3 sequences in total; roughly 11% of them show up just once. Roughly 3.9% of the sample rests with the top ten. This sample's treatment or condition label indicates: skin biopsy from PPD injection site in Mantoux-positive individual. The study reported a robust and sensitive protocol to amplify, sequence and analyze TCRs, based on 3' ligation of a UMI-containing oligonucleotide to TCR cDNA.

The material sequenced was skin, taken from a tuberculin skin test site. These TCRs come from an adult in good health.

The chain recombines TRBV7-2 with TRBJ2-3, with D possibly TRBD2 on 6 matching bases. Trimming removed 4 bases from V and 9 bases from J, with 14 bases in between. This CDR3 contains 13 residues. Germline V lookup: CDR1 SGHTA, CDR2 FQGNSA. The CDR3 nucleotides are TGTGCCAGCAGCTCTACAGGACTACTAACGCAGTATTTT. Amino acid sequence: CASSSTGLLTQYF.

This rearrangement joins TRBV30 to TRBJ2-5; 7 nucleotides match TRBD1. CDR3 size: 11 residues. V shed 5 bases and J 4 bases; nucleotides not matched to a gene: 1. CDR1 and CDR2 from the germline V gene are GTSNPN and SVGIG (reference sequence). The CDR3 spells CAWGTVETQYF. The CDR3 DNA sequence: TGTGCCTGGGGGACAGTAGAGACCCAGTACTTC.

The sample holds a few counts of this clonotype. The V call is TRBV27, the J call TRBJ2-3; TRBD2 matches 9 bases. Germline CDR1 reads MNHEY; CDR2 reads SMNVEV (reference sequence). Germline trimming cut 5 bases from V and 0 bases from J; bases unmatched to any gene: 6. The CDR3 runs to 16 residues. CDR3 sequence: CASSPRLAASTDTQYF. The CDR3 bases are TGTGCCAGCAGTCCCCGACTAGCGGCTAGCACAGATACGCAGTATTTT.

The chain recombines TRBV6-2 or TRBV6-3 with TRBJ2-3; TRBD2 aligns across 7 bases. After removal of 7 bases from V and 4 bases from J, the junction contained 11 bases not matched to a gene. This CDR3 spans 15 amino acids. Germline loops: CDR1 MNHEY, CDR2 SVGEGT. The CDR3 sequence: CASKGAGVGADTQYF. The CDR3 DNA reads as TGTGCCAGCAAAGGGGCGGGAGTCGGCGCAGATACGCAGTATTTT.

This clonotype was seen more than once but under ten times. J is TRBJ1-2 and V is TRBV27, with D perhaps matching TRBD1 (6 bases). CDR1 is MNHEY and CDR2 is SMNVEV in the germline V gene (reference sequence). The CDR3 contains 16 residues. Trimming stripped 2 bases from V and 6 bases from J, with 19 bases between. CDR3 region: CASSLLHGGNDHGYTF. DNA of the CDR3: TGTGCCAGCAGTTTACTTCACGGGGGCAACGATCATGGCTACACCTTC.

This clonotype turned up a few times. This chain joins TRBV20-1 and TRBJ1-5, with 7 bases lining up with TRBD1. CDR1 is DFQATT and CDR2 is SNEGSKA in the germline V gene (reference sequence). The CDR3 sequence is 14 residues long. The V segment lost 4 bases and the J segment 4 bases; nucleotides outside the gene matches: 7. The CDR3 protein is CSAKSGTANQPQHF. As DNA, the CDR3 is TGCAGTGCTAAATCCGGGACAGCTAATCAGCCCCAGCATTTT.

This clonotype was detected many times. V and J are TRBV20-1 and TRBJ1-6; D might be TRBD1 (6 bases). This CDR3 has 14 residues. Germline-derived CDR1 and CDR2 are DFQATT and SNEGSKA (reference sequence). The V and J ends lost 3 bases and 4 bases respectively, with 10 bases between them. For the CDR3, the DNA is TGCAGTGCTAGCCGGACAGCTTATAATTCACCCCTCCACTTT. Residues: CSASRTAYNSPLHF.

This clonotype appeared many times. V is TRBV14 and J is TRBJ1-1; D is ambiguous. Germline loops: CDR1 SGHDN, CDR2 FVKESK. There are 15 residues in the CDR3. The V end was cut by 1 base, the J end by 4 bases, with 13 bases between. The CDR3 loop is CASSQGVPGSTEAFF. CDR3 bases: TGTGCCAGCAGCCAAGGAGTTCCGGGTAGCACTGAAGCTTTCTTT.

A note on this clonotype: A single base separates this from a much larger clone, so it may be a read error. The CDR3 coding sequence is TGTGCCAACAGTGCCGGGACAGACTACGAGCAGTACTTC. This codes for CANSAGTDYEQYF. The chain combines TRBV12-3 or TRBV12-4 with TRBJ2-7; 7 bases align to TRBD1. The CDR3 sequence is 13 residues long.

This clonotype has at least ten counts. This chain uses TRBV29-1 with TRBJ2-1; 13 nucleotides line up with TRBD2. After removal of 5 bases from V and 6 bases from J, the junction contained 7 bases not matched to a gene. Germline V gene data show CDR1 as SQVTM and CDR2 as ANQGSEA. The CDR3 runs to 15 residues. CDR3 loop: CSVPPTSGRGNEQFF. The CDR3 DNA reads TGCAGCGTTCCTCCCACTAGCGGGAGGGGCAATGAGCAGTTCTTC.

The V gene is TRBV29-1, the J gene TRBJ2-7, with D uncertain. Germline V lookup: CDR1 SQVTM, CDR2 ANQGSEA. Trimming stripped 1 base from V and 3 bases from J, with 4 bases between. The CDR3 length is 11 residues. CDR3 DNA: TGCAGCGTTGAAGTGAGCTACGAGCAGTACTTC. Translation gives CSVEVSYEQYF.

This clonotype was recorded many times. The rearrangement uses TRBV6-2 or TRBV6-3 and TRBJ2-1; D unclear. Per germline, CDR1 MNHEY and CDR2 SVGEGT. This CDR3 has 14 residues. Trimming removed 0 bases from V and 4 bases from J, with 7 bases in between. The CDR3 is CASSYSRLYNEQFF. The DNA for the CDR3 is TGTGCCAGCAGTTACTCGAGACTTTACAATGAGCAGTTCTTC.

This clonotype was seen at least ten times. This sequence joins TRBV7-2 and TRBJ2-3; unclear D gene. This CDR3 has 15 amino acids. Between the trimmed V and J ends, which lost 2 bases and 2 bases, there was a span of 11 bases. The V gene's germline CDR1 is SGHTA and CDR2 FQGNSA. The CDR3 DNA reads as TGTGCCAGCAGCTTACTTCCACAGAACACAGATACGCAGTATTTT. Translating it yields CASSLLPQNTDTQYF. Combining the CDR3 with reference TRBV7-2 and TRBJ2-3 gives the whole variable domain GAGVSQSPSNKVTEKGKDVELRCDPISGHTALYWYRQSLGQGLEFLIYFQGNSAPDKSGLPSDRFSAERTGGSVSTLTIQRTQQEDSAVYLCASSLLPQNTDTQYFGPGTRLTVL.

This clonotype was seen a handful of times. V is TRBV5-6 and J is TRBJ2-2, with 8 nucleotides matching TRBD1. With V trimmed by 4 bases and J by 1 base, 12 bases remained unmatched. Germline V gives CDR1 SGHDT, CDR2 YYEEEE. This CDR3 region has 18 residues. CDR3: CASSPQPGQGENTGELFF. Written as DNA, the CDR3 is TGTGCCAGCAGCCCCCAACCCGGACAGGGCGAGAACACCGGGGAGCTGTTTTTT.